Below are 28 T cell receptor beta chains sequenced from a single sample in a study of blood T cell repertoires in COVID-19. TCRdb keeps only in-frame clones here, not all; method: immunoSEQ multiplex PCR. The data contain 55,000 to 75,000 clones, around nine tenths of them singletons. Input material: peripheral blood. The receptors were sampled from a human donor with active COVID-19. The donor label of this sample is uncertain.

J is TRBJ1-4 and V is TRBV4-2; D remains unclear. Looked up from germline, CDR1 is LGHNA and CDR2 is YNFKEQ. The V gene lost 8 bases and the J gene lost 7 bases, with 14 bases spanning the gap. CDR3 length: 13 amino acids. CDR3 loop: CASATSSGEKLFF. CDR3 nucleotide sequence: TGTGCCAGCGCCACCTCTTCGGGTGAAAAACTGTTTTTT.

The chain employs TRBV3-1 (or the pseudogene TRBV3-2) and TRBJ2-5; 8 positions agree with TRBD2. Germline V gene sequence: CDR1 LGHDT, CDR2 YNNKEL (reference sequence). With V trimmed by 4 bases and J by 3 bases, 19 bases remained unmatched. This CDR3 region has 19 residues. The CDR3 nucleotides read TGTGCCAGCAGCCCACGAGTCCCGGGACTAGTAACGTATAAAGAGACCCAGTACTTC. Translation gives CASSPRVPGLVTYKETQYF.

This clone was found once. CDR3 nucleotides: TGTGCCAGCAGTTTGGGGAGGAAAGCTTTCTTT. Its protein product is CASSLGRKAFF. The chain carries TRBV28 and TRBJ1-1; D is unclear. Germline lookup yields CDR1 MDHEN and CDR2 SYDVKM. The V end was cut by 3 bases, the J end by 9 bases, with 8 bases between. CDR3 length equals 11 residues.

The chain employs TRBV28 and TRBJ1-4; 10 bases are shared with TRBD1. The germline V gene has CDR1 MDHEN and CDR2 SYDVKM. Losses at the gene ends were 6 bases for V and 8 bases for J; bases not matched to a gene: 3. This CDR3 region has 13 residues. The CDR3 region is CASRTGGGEKLFF. In nucleotides, the CDR3 is TGTGCCAGCAGGACAGGGGGCGGAGAAAAACTGTTTTTT.

The chain recombines TRBV2 with TRBJ1-1; TRBD1 matches 8 bases. CDR1 is SNHLY, CDR2 FYNNEI, per germline. The CDR3 extends over 14 amino acids. Trimming removed 8 bases from V and 4 bases from J; junction bases left unmatched: 9. CDR3 loop: CASGDRTVGTEAFF. Here the CDR3 DNA reads TGTGCCAGCGGGGACAGGACGGTAGGCACTGAAGCTTTCTTT. Using reference TRBV2 and TRBJ1-1 for the parts outside the CDR3, the full variable domain is EPEVTQTPSHQVTQMGQEVILRCVPISNHLYFYWYRQILGQKVEFLVSFYNNEISEKSEIFDDQFSVERPDGSNFTLKIRSTKLEDSAMYFCASGDRTVGTEAFFGQGTRLTVV.

This rearrangement joins TRBV7-9 to TRBJ2-7, with D possibly matching TRBD1 (6 bases). V lost 4 bases, J lost 4 bases, and 8 bases lay in between. CDR1 SEHNR and CDR2 FQNEAQ come from the germline V gene (reference sequence). The CDR3 spans 12 residues. The DNA of the CDR3 is TGTGCCAGCAGCTCACAGGGTTACGAGCAGTACTTC. Residues: CASSSQGYEQYF.

The rearrangement joins TRBV7-9 to TRBJ1-4; D may be TRBD1 (6 bases). CDR3 length: 16 amino acids. V gave up 3 bases and J gave up 0 bases, with 11 bases separating them. The germline V gene has CDR1 SEHNR and CDR2 FQNEAQ (reference sequence). The CDR3 DNA reads TGTGCCAGCAGCTTTGGAACAGGGTCAACTAATGAAAAACTGTTTTTT. Residues: CASSFGTGSTNEKLFF.

CDR3 in DNA: TGTGCCAGCAGCCCGGGACATACTTACAATGAGCAGTTCTTC. Translating it yields CASSPGHTYNEQFF. This chain uses TRBV2 with TRBJ2-1; tentatively, D is TRBD1 (6 bases). The CDR3 spans 14 residues. The ends were cut back, 6 bases at V and 4 bases at J, with 13 bases in the middle. In germline, CDR1 is SNHLY, CDR2 FYNNEI.

The rearrangement joins TRBV5-1 to TRBJ2-1, with D perhaps matching TRBD1 (5 bases). V was shortened by 4 bases and J by 7 bases, with 9 bases between the two germline ends. This CDR3 spans 12 amino acids. Per germline, CDR1 SGHRS and CDR2 YFSETQ. The CDR3 sequence: CASSLQGNEQFF. The CDR3 DNA reads as TGCGCCAGCAGCCTTCAGGGTAATGAGCAGTTCTTC.

This chain connects TRBV7-9 to TRBJ2-7; 10 bases align to TRBD1. This CDR3 spans 15 amino acids. The germline CDR1 and CDR2 sequences are SEHNR and FQNEAQ (reference sequence). V trimming: 2 bases; J trimming: 4 bases; junction bases outside the gene matches: 5. CDR3: CASSLIRDRGYEQYF. In nucleotides, the CDR3 is TGTGCCAGCAGCTTAATCCGGGACAGGGGTTACGAGCAGTACTTC.

V and J are TRBV2 and TRBJ2-5, with a tentative D call TRBD1 (6 bases). The CDR3 extends over 14 amino acids. Germline values: CDR1 SNHLY, CDR2 FYNNEI. V lost 6 bases and J lost 4, with 15 bases in between. The CDR3 DNA sequence: TGTGCCAGCAGACAGGGATATTTGGGAGAGACCCAGTACTTC. Translation gives CASRQGYLGETQYF.

The chain is built from TRBV19 and TRBJ2-7; no firm D call. The V gene's germline CDR1 is LNHDA and CDR2 SQIVND (reference sequence). This CDR3 has 16 residues. V shed 2 bases and J shed 5 bases, with 19 bases lying between them. This CDR3 reads CASSIPHGFSSNEQYF. The CDR3 coding sequence is TGTGCCAGTAGTATACCCCACGGGTTTTCTTCGAACGAGCAGTACTTC.

This clone was seen just once. This chain links TRBV5-4 with TRBJ2-3; 11 nucleotides agree with TRBD2. The CDR3 covers 17 residues. The V gene's germline CDR1 is SGHNT and CDR2 YYREEE (reference sequence). V was clipped by 4 bases and J by 6 bases; unmatched bases: 13. The CDR3 DNA follows: TGTGCCAGCAGCCCACGATCCGTTAGACTAGCGGGGGATACGCAGTATTTT. It translates to CASSPRSVRLAGDTQYF.

This chain links TRBV27 with TRBJ2-5; a weak D match, TRBD2 (6 bases). The length of the CDR3 is 15 residues. V was clipped by 3 bases and J by 1 base, with 12 bases between them. Per the germline V gene, CDR1 is MNHEY and CDR2 is SMNVEV (reference sequence). CDR3 nucleotide sequence: TGTGCCAGCAGTTTTTGGGGGGATGGCCAAGAGACCCAGTACTTC. As protein: CASSFWGDGQETQYF.

This chain links TRBV3-1 (or the pseudogene TRBV3-2) with TRBJ1-5; TRBD1 matches at 8 bases. The CDR3 is 13 amino acids. After removal of 5 bases from V and 9 bases from J, the junction contained 6 bases not matched to a gene. Germline assignment: CDR1 LGHDT and CDR2 YNNKEL (reference sequence). The CDR3 loop reads CASSSGTGGPQHF. Here the CDR3 DNA reads TGTGCCAGCAGCTCCGGGACAGGCGGGCCCCAGCATTTT.

This chain links TRBV6-6 with TRBJ1-1; no clear D gene. CDR3 length: 12 residues. Trimming shortened V by 8 bases and J by 1 base, and 8 bases separated the two germline ends. Germline CDR1 reads MNHNY; CDR2 reads SVGAGI (reference sequence). CDR3 loop: CASGSGNTEAFF. The CDR3 DNA reads as TGTGCCAGCGGATCGGGGAACACTGAAGCTTTCTTT.

The genes are TRBV7-2 and TRBJ1-2, with 8 bases lining up with TRBD1. This CDR3 contains 14 residues. Germline trimming cut 3 bases from V and 6 bases from J; bases unmatched to any gene: 6. The germline gives CDR1 SGHTA, CDR2 FQGNSA. Here the CDR3 reads CASSLDRVVHGYTF. DNA of the CDR3: TGTGCCAGCAGCTTGGACAGGGTGGTTCATGGCTACACCTTC. Looking up the rest from reference TRBV7-2 and TRBJ1-2 gives the full variable domain: GAGVSQSPSNKVTEKGKDVELRCDPISGHTALYWYRQSLGQGLEFLIYFQGNSAPDKSGLPSDRFSAERTGGSVSTLTIQRTQQEDSAVYLCASSLDRVVHGYTFGSGTRLTVV.

The chain joins TRBV6-5 to TRBJ2-4; D ambiguous. The length of the CDR3 is 11 residues. Germline assignment: CDR1 MNHEY and CDR2 SVGAGI. The V and J ends lost 7 bases and 5 bases respectively, with 6 bases between them. The CDR3 DNA sequence: TGTGCCAGCACAACACAAAACATTCAGTACTTC. It codes for CASTTQNIQYF.

This rearrangement joins TRBV4-1 to TRBJ2-5; TRBD2 matches 12 bases. V trimming: 1 base; J trimming: 4 bases; junction bases outside the gene matches: 7. The length of the CDR3 is 17 residues. CDR1 is MGHRA, CDR2 YSYEKL, per germline. CDR3 in DNA: TGCGCCAGCAGCCAAGCGGGAGCTAGCGGGAGGGGAGAGACCCAGTACTTC. It translates to CASSQAGASGRGETQYF.

The chain combines TRBV30 with TRBJ2-1; 7 nucleotides match TRBD2. J was trimmed by 11 bases and V by 0 bases; bases with no gene match: 13. The CDR3 has 15 amino acids. Germline CDR1 reads GTSNPN; CDR2 reads SVGIG (reference sequence). The CDR3 protein is CAWSVIGGVGGKQFF. The CDR3 coding sequence is TGTGCCTGGAGTGTAATTGGGGGGGTAGGCGGTAAGCAGTTCTTC.

The V and J genes are TRBV4-1 and TRBJ2-7; 7 nucleotides align to TRBD2. The V and J ends lost 3 bases and 0 bases, in that order; junction bases with no gene match: 8. CDR3 length: 16 amino acids. Germline CDR1 and CDR2: MGHRA and YSYEKL. CDR3 residues: CASSHGGGPTSYEQYF. CDR3 in DNA: TGCGCCAGCAGCCACGGCGGGGGACCGACCTCCTACGAGCAGTACTTC.

This clone was detected only a few times. This rearrangement joins TRBV5-1 to TRBJ2-1; TRBD2 matches at 8 bases. This CDR3 contains 16 residues. The J segment lost 2 bases and the V segment lost 3 bases, leaving 7 bases of the junction unmatched. The V gene's germline CDR1 is SGHRS and CDR2 YFSETQ. The CDR3 here is CASSSSGGFTYNEQFF. The DNA for the CDR3 is TGCGCCAGCAGCTCCTCGGGAGGGTTTACCTACAATGAGCAGTTCTTC.

The chain combines TRBV28 with TRBJ2-3; 8 bases are a match to TRBD2. V lost 7 bases, J lost 6 bases, and 6 bases stayed unmatched. The CDR3 totals 13 residues. The germline gives CDR1 MDHEN, CDR2 SYDVKM. The CDR3 protein is CASTLSGIDTQYF. DNA for the CDR3: TGTGCCAGCACCCTTAGCGGGATCGATACGCAGTATTTT.

The gene calls are TRBV7-8 and TRBJ2-7; TRBD2 matches 11 bases. This CDR3 is 15 amino acids long. Per the germline V gene, CDR1 is SGHVS and CDR2 is FQNEAQ. V lost 5 bases, J lost 2 bases, and 5 bases stayed unmatched. The CDR3 region has the DNA TGTGCCAGCAGCCTAACTAGCGGGGGAGCCTACGAGCAGTACTTC. It translates to CASSLTSGGAYEQYF.

This chain joins TRBV3-1 (or the pseudogene TRBV3-2) and TRBJ2-3; TRBD2 matches at 11 bases. CDR1 and CDR2 (germline): LGHDT, YNNKEL (reference sequence). This CDR3 region has 19 residues. The V segment lost 4 bases and the J segment 3 bases; nucleotides outside the gene matches: 15. This CDR3 is CASSPIAGGPWSSTDTQYF. The DNA of the CDR3 is TGTGCCAGCAGCCCCATAGCGGGAGGGCCGTGGTCGTCGACAGATACGCAGTATTTT.

V gene TRBV6-6 combines with J gene TRBJ1-2; a weak D match, TRBD1 (5 bases). The CDR3 is 15 amino acids. Looked up from germline, CDR1 is MNHNY and CDR2 is SVGAGI (reference sequence). Trimming took off 2 bases at V and 3 bases at J, with 13 bases between the two ends. The CDR3 sequence: CASSYGDRGDYGYTF. The CDR3 DNA reads as TGTGCCAGCAGTTACGGGGATCGGGGGGACTATGGCTACACCTTC.

The chain employs TRBV29-1 and TRBJ2-7; 7 nucleotides agree with TRBD1. Germline V CDR1 and CDR2: SQVTM, ANQGSEA. This CDR3 comprises 17 residues. V lost 0 bases and J lost 1; bases outside the gene matches: 12. CDR3 sequence reads: CSVEELNRDRMSYEQYF. As DNA, the CDR3 is TGCAGCGTTGAAGAGCTTAACCGGGACAGAATGTCCTACGAGCAGTACTTC.

This chain uses TRBV6-5 with TRBJ1-5; no clear D gene. Germline lookup yields CDR1 MNHEY and CDR2 SVGAGI. This CDR3 contains 16 residues. V was cut by 0 bases and J by 0 bases, with 9 bases left in between. The DNA for the CDR3 is TGTGCCAGCAGTTACTCCCGAGAGCCTAGCAATCAGCCCCAGCATTTT. Translated: CASSYSREPSNQPQHF.